The 12 T cell receptor beta chains below were found in one sample sequenced in a study of T-cell reconstitution after alpha-beta-depleted transplantation in children (dated by TCRdb to the mid-2010s). Sample treatment or condition, as interpreted from the label and publication: allogeneic hematopoietic cell transplantation with graft depleted of TCRalphabeta T cells and CD19 B cells. The library was made by PCR. The sequencer was an Illumina HiSeq 2500. TCR library preparation used molecular barcoding, with unique molecular identifiers applied to normalize quantification of the TCRbeta repertoire. TCRdb reanalyzed the raw reads on its own, using fastp at Q25 for trimming and MiXCR for clone calling, and kept in-frame beta chains. Records with the same CDR3 protein are collapsed into one entry carrying the most frequent genes and DNA. Within this sample are just under 350,000 distinct CDR3 sequences, with 15% to 20% of them counted one time only. The ten largest clones represent roughly 41% of the sample.

This specimen consisted of PBMCs, mostly from graft donor cells, obtained 360 days after TCRalphabeta/CD19-depleted stem cell transplant. The receptors shown here come from a male patient between 2 and 10 years old who had a stem cell transplant for acute lymphoblastic leukemia, so the T cells may come from the graft donor.

Ten or more counts support this clonotype. The chain is built from TRBV25-1 and TRBJ1-1; unclear D gene. The CDR3 consists of 10 residues. The V end was cut by 8 bases, the J end by 11 bases, with 12 bases between. The germline V gene has CDR1 MGHDK and CDR2 SYGVNS. DNA for the CDR3: TGTGCCAGCGGATCCCCTAGGGCTTTCTTT. This gives the protein CASGSPRAFF.

The sample holds many counts of this clonotype. This chain uses TRBV5-5 with TRBJ2-7; TRBD1 aligns across 7 bases. The CDR3 has 13 residues. From germline, CDR1 is SGHKS and CDR2 YYEKEE (reference sequence). V gave up 5 bases and J gave up 0 bases; unmatched junction bases: 2. CDR3 loop: CASRDRSSYEQYF. CDR3 in DNA: TGTGCCAGCAGGGACAGGTCCTCCTACGAGCAGTACTTC.

In its sample, this clonotype was seen many times. This chain uses TRBV5-1 with TRBJ2-7, with 7 bases fitting TRBD1. V was pared by 3 bases and J by 7 bases, with 10 bases of the junction left unmatched. Germline V gene lookup returns CDR1 SGHRS and CDR2 YFSETQ. The CDR3 length is 14 residues. The CDR3 here is CASSSGTLRGEQYF. CDR3 nucleotide sequence: TGCGCCAGCAGCTCCGGGACACTCAGGGGGGAGCAGTACTTC. The full variable domain, in which reference TRBV5-1 and TRBJ2-7 provide the parts outside the CDR3, is KAGVTQTPRYLIKTRGQQVTLSCSPISGHRSVSWYQQTPGQGLQFLFEYFSETQRNKGNFPGRFSGRQFSNSRSEMNVSTLELGDSALYLCASSSGTLRGEQYFGPGTRLTVT.

This chain uses TRBV5-1 with TRBJ2-3; D uncertain. CDR1 and CDR2 from the germline V gene are SGHRS and YFSETQ. The CDR3 contains 16 residues. V shed 3 bases and J shed 2 bases, with 16 bases lying between them. CDR3 amino acids: CASSSHDLQITDTQYF. CDR3 in DNA: TGCGCCAGCAGCTCACACGACCTCCAAATCACAGATACGCAGTATTTT.

This chain links TRBV30 with TRBJ2-2; weak D call: TRBD2 (5 bases). The ends were cut back, 4 bases at V and 1 base at J, with 10 bases in the middle. The CDR3 sequence is 14 residues long. From germline, CDR1 is GTSNPN and CDR2 SVGIG (reference sequence). Here the CDR3 reads CAWKGAVNTGELFF. CDR3 sequence (DNA): TGTGCCTGGAAGGGAGCTGTGAACACCGGGGAGCTGTTTTTT.

This clonotype was seen only a few times. The chain joins TRBV5-1 to TRBJ2-1; the match to TRBD2 covers 14 bases. V shed 0 bases, J shed 9 bases, and the junction held 5 bases outside the gene matches. The CDR3 has 16 residues. Germline CDR1 is SGHRS and CDR2 is YFSETQ. The CDR3: CASSLATSGRAVEQFF. The CDR3 nucleotides are TGCGCCAGCAGCTTGGCGACTAGCGGGAGGGCCGTTGAGCAGTTCTTC.

This clonotype was picked up a small number of times. The V and J genes are TRBV7-8 and TRBJ2-7, with TRBD1 matching 8 bases. The CDR3 has 15 amino acids. V was pared by 5 bases and J by 5 bases, with 11 bases of the junction left unmatched. Germline CDR1 SGHVS, CDR2 FQNEAQ. The CDR3 here is CASSQIQGGSHEQYF. The DNA of the CDR3 is TGTGCCAGCAGCCAAATACAGGGGGGTTCCCACGAGCAGTACTTC.

The chain uses TRBV11-2 and TRBJ2-7, with D maybe TRBD2 (5 bases). This CDR3 is 15 amino acids long. V dropped 2 bases and J dropped 3 bases, with 14 bases sitting between them. Germline CDR1 SGHAT, CDR2 FQNNGV. The chain's CDR3 is CASSLYPEGNYEQYF. CDR3 sequence (DNA): TGTGCCAGCAGCTTATATCCCGAGGGAAACTACGAGCAGTACTTC.

Only a few counts were recorded for this clonotype. The chain recombines TRBV27 with TRBJ1-2; D gene unclear. Germline CDR1 reads MNHEY; CDR2 reads SMNVEV (reference sequence). CDR3 length equals 12 residues. V shed 3 bases and J shed 10 bases, with 12 bases lying between them. The CDR3 nucleotides read TGTGCCAGCAGTTTCCCGGGGAATGACTACACCTTC. As protein: CASSFPGNDYTF.

The chain couples TRBV29-1 to TRBJ2-1; TRBD1 agrees at 8 bases. V dropped 4 bases and J dropped 7; count of bases not matched to a gene: 18. Germline V lookup: CDR1 SQVTM, CDR2 ANQGSEA. The CDR3 loop spans 17 amino acids. The CDR3 bases are TGCAGCGTTGCCCAGGGGGCCGGACCCATCGGTAGGAATGAGCAGTTCTTC. It is translated as CSVAQGAGPIGRNEQFF.

This chain uses TRBV4-2 with TRBJ2-2; TRBD1 matches at 8 bases. Per germline, CDR1 LGHNA and CDR2 YNFKEQ. This CDR3 comprises 14 residues. Germline trimming cut 0 bases from V and 9 bases from J; bases unmatched to any gene: 3. This CDR3 is CASSQDSRGRELFF. As DNA, the CDR3 is TGTGCCAGCAGCCAAGACTCCAGGGGGCGGGAGCTGTTTTTT.

The chain employs TRBV30 and TRBJ2-7; D call uncertain. V lost 0 bases, J lost 3 bases, and 12 bases lay in between. This CDR3 spans 14 amino acids. Germline V gene lookup returns CDR1 GTSNPN and CDR2 SVGIG (reference sequence). CDR3 bases: TGTGCCTGGAGTGTAGGCACAGTACTCTACGAGCAGTACTTC. Protein sequence: CAWSVGTVLYEQYF.